The subject of this entry is one T cell receptor beta chain. Its antigen has not been determined. No base-level quality is on record; no much larger clone is a single base apart. Receptor libraries were prepared by the immunoSEQ multiplex PCR assay. For the multiplex PCR, a mixture combining 60 forward primers for TCR Vbeta segments and 13 reverse primers for TCR Jbeta segments was used. The CDR3 region of rearranged TCR beta genes was amplified from genomic DNA by a multiplex PCR assay. The amplified TCR beta libraries were sequenced on the Illumina HiSeq System as 87-base-pair reads. The authors' pipeline ran thus. A later analysis tallied roughly 80 million unique TCR beta chains across the 666 repertoires, and some 10 million of those chains were shared by two or more donors. A nearest-neighbor algorithm error-corrected the raw reads and collapsed the reads into unique sequences, merging closely related sequences to remove PCR and sequencing errors. V, D and J gene segments were assigned by aligning CDR3 sequences to IMGT reference sequences. For a sequence to be retained, at least a six-nucleotide match to both a V gene segment and a J gene segment was required. Rearrangements were called productive when the CDR3 lacked stop codons and stayed in frame with V and J; all others were non-productive. Following IMGT convention, CDR3 was defined as the stretch from the second conserved V-encoded cysteine up to the conserved J-encoded phenylalanine. In an earlier analysis of around 540 of the donors, sequences lacking an unambiguous match to a single V gene segment were excluded. An earlier analysis of roughly 590 of the donors called V segments functional above 56.7% productive rearrangements and segregating when the between-donor standard deviation exceeded 5%. A statistical classification framework was built for diagnosing cytomegalovirus status from the catalog of TCR beta chain sequences. V and J gene assignment, in a later analysis, came from comparing TCR nucleotide sequences with IMGT/GENE-DB human TR gene sequences. Using the TCRdist pipeline, a later analysis assigned CDR3 sequences along with most-parsimonious VDJ recombination scenarios. In a later analysis, each TCR beta chain was defined by its CDR3 amino acid sequence together with its V-gene family, and reads without a unique V-gene family were excluded. As a way to deal with suspected cross-contamination and a sequencing artifact, a later analysis dropped over 550 nucleotide sequences that were highly shared and had low generation probability. A later analysis calculated a clonal expansion index for each public chain from normalized within-repertoire ranks of inferred template counts. Generation probabilities in a later analysis came from a VDJ recombination model fitted to out-of-frame rearrangements, and those results were checked against IGoR. In a later analysis, hypergeometric tests were used to score TCR-TCR, TCR-HLA and TCR-CMV co-occurrence, with a repertoire-size bias correction applied to TCR pairs. A later analysis estimated false discovery rates by permuting HLA or CMV assignments 20 times. In a later analysis, co-occurring TCRs were grouped using DBSCAN, and TCRdist sequence similarity was added for clustering within HLA-allele-positive subsets. Repertoires with fewer than 30,000 or more than 120,000 public chains, plus five repertoires with anomalous nucleotide sharing, were excluded from co-occurrence clustering. TCRdb holds this immuneACCESS table with in-frame rearrangements only. Some clones are missing; in checked studies, unresolved V genes explain under half, and the rest has no known cause. Clone size and the V and J calls come from that table; the DNA yielded D and trimming. This sample is represented by under 150,000 clones; 70% to 85% of them were singletons. The ten largest clones take up approximately 1.7% of the sample.

This entry is derived from a study of cytomegalovirus exposure and HLA in healthy donors (dated by TCRdb to 2016 to 2017). At the level of the whole study: According to an earlier analysis of around 600 of the donors, 150 million to 200 million T cells yielded over 90 million unique TCR beta sequences and about 280 Gb of sequence data. Roughly five DR-DQ haplotypes were handled as single units for association and clustering, since linkage in the cohort was strong. An earlier analysis of 587 of the donors applied high-throughput TCR beta sequencing to assess whether each TCR beta V gene segment acted as functional or pseudogenic. In addition to the first cohort of 666 subjects, a separate validation cohort of 120 different subjects was used. The aim of the study was to test whether cataloging public T cell receptors could identify signatures of past pathogen exposure. Among 300 to 500 genotyped donors of the cohort, an average of around 220,000 unique TCR beta nucleotide sequences was sequenced per donor, of which about 18% were non-productive. In a later genetic analysis, genome-wide SNP genotypes for about 55% of the roughly 700 donors were used, and that subset was treated as a discovery cohort. HLA typing included class I and class II loci at four-digit resolution. High-throughput TCR immunosequencing, statistical association of individual TCRs with disease status, and machine learning were combined to predict cytomegalovirus infection status. All discovery cohort repertoires had been generated on a single sequencing platform. In a later analysis, previously published TCR beta repertoires from 666 donors were re-analyzed and high-resolution HLA genotyping was added so that TCR occurrence patterns could be studied. In the later analysis, no new phenotypic data were used to find candidate immune exposures; instead, reliance was placed on TCR beta sequences and their occurrence across donors. Among the roughly 400 genotyped donors, approximately 76% belonged to the genetic ancestry cluster associated with self-reported Caucasian donors. Around 300 gigabases of sequencing data and tens of millions of unique TCR sequences were included in an early release covering over 600 HLA-typed donors. Using immunosequencing, the study profiled T cell repertoires from about 620 subjects and related those repertoires to cytomegalovirus serostatus. Donor age, sex, ethnicity and CMV serostatus were collected together with the repertoire data. The number of typed donors differed by locus: 629-630 for A, B, C, DRB1 and DQB1; approximately 540 for DQA1; 606 for DPA1; and around 470 for DPB1. On the study overall, not on this receptor specifically: Sequencing depth was assumed to be roughly uniform across donors in the presence/absence analyses, though that assumption may not hold. An earlier analysis of approximately 540 of the donors showed that most TCR beta V segments appeared in productive rearrangements either about 87% or about 30% of the time, which broadly matched IMGT annotations. Some IMGT-functional V segments, including TRBV6-2 and TRBV6-3, could not be told apart with the 87-base-pair reads, so those segments were excluded. In a later genetic analysis, fewer N-insertions in productive TCRs were reported among donors in an Asian-associated ancestry cluster than the roughly 670-donor mean. Most TCR sequences were observed very rarely across donors, whereas some public TCRs were present in many individuals. A cluster of highly shared sequence variants was judged likely to represent a technical artifact of the sequencing pipeline. In a later analysis, HLA-associated TCR beta chains were found to be more clonally expanded and to have lower generation probabilities than equally common non-associated chains. Linkage disequilibrium might explain the correlated functional status among segregating V segments, but an unknown experimental factor could not be ruled out. Strong co-occurrence of HLA alleles, especially DR and DQ, made assigning TCR associations to individual alleles difficult. The authors suggested that the approach could potentially be generalized to other disease states and immunological phenotypes. In both the original and validation cohorts, the classifier was reported to diagnose cytomegalovirus status with high specificity and sensitivity. A further reported finding was that TCR beta sequences accurately predicted the HLA-A and HLA-B alleles for most subjects in the first cohort. A total of around 150 TCR beta chains were listed by the study as associated with cytomegalovirus. At a false discovery rate of 0.05, a later analysis linked about 16,000 TCR beta sequences to specific HLA alleles. According to a later analysis, TCR association rates differed among HLA loci, with DRB1 alleles showing the most associated TCRs and HLA-C alleles showing the fewest. For the cohort, immune exposure information was limited to CMV serostatus. Most CMV-associated TCR beta chains appeared to be HLA-restricted in a later analysis, and the HLA associations seemed to be driven largely by CMV exposure. In a later genetic analysis, a missense DCLRE1C variant was associated with V-gene and J-gene trimming of TCR beta chains, and the association was replicated in an independent cohort. In a later analysis, several top co-occurrence clusters were reported to appear linked to parvovirus B19, influenza, CMV and Epstein-Barr virus. The cohort was sequenced for TCR beta chains only, and without alpha or paired-chain data the features that could be detected were limited. Because some donors lacked HLA typing at each locus, the association tests relied only on the typed subset. In vitro tests confirmed that three of the cytomegalovirus-associated TCR beta chains recognize cytomegalovirus antigens. Because counts were too low, roughly 18 rarely observed V segments, including chromosome 9 orphons, were left out of the earlier analysis of several hundred of the donors.

The CDR3 goes from the cysteine to the phenylalanine over 17 residues. Only CDR3 DNA remains: 51 bases, in frame from the first base. V was cut back by 2 bases and J by 0 bases, leaving a gap of 14 bases between them. From the germline V gene (reference sequence), CDR1 is MNHEY and CDR2 is SMNVEV. The cohort consisted of 650 to 850 healthy bone marrow donors. All cohort members were sampled while nominally healthy, although unrecorded immune exposures were likely present. The donor tested CMV seronegative and was one of the 352 seronegative cohort members. A peripheral blood sample was collected from each donor, and TCR beta sequencing was performed on peripheral blood mononuclear cells. Genomic DNA was extracted from the blood cell samples with the Qiagen DNeasy Blood Extraction Kit.

Sequencing input: PBMCs. The rearranged chain carries TRBV27 and TRBJ2-4; perhaps TRBD1 is the D gene, with 5 bases matching. This receptor was taken from a boy between 10 and 17 years old in good health and CMV-seronegative. For the CDR3, the sequence is CASSLGRQGLAKNIQYF. The bases read TGTGCCAGCAGTTTAGGGCGGCAGGGTTTAGCCAAAAACATTCAGTACTTC.